This T cell receptor beta chain derives from a study of T-cell memory formation after mild COVID-19. Study-wide points: Some clones that responded turned up in pre-infection memory, which suggests that cross-reactive memory joined in.

As regards this clonotype: What it recognizes is unknown.

One entry per CDR3 protein results from TCRdb running MiXCR on the 5' RACE reads. The sample gives tens of thousands of distinct CDR3 sequences, roughly 12% of which show up once; almost 25% is in the top ten. The V end lost 7 bases, the J end lost 0 bases, and 12 bases lay between the germline ends. The CDR3 is 14 amino acids. Germline CDR1 and CDR2: SNHLY and FYNNEI. This TCR was sampled from a man between 18 and 35 years old who had mild COVID-19 (a few samples of this study predate the infection). Cell type and time point are not known. The J gene is TRBJ1-1, the V gene TRBV2; maybe TRBD1 (5 bases). The specimen sequenced was PBMCs or a T cell subset sorted from them (not recorded which). The CDR3 sequence is CASTEDSLNTEAFF. CDR3 coding DNA: TGTGCCAGCACCGAAGACAGCCTGAACACTGAAGCTTTCTTT.